This T cell receptor (beta chain) comes out of a study of T-cell reconstitution after alpha-beta-depleted transplantation in children. V was trimmed by 2 bases and J by 10 bases, leaving 8 bases between them. Germline CDR1 is SEHNR and CDR2 is FQNEAQ (reference sequence). The length of the CDR3 is 11 residues. During its preparation, the TCRbeta library received unique molecular identifiers. TCRdb ran MiXCR on the PCR reads and lists one entry per CDR3 protein. The sample lists hundreds of thousands of distinct CDR3 sequences; about 31% were seen once. The rearrangement joins TRBV7-9 to TRBJ1-1; D ambiguous. Specimen: PBMCs from the stem cell graft donor, collected from the stem cell graft. The receptor comes from a human donor who donated a stem cell graft to a child with aplastic anemia. CDR3: CASSLQRGAFF. The CDR3 nucleotides are TGTGCCAGCAGCTTACAGCGGGGAGCTTTCTTT. Filled out from reference TRBV7-9 and TRBJ1-1, the complete variable domain reads DTGVSQNPRHKITKRGQNVTFRCDPISEHNRLYWYRQTLGQGPEFLTYFQNEAQLEKSRLLSDRFSAERPKGSFSTLEIQRTEQGDSAMYLCASSLQRGAFFGQGTRLTVV.